This is a list of T cell receptor beta chains from one sample in a study of shared clonotypes between healthy human individuals. Clones were sequenced by immunoSEQ multiplex PCR, and TCRdb holds only the in-frame ones, with some missing. Of millions of clones in the sample, 85% to 95% were seen once. What was sequenced was naive CD4+ T cells sorted from blood. The origin of the receptors is a man aged 18 to 35 in good health. Each CDR3 is given with its conserved first and last residue. The order of the fields is clone size, J gene, V gene, D gene, CDR3 DNA, CDR3 protein. The D gene is left open where the match is weak. Size is stated for part of the rows, as once, few or many counts, or as a class when the clone is expanded.

clone_size: once; j_call: TRBJ2-2; v_call: TRBV4-1; d_call: TRBD1; cdr3_nt: TGCGCCAGCACCAAAGGGGGACAGGGGGCGCTGGGAACCGGGGAGCTGTTTTTT; cdr3_aa: CASTKGGQGALGTGELFF
clone_size: .; j_call: TRBJ1-3; v_call: TRBV5-4; d_call: TRBD1; cdr3_nt: TGTGCCAGCAGCTTGGACCGGACAGGAGGAGGAAACACCATATATTTT; cdr3_aa: CASSLDRTGGGNTIYF
clone_size: .; j_call: TRBJ2-3; v_call: TRBV7-3; d_call: TRBD1; cdr3_nt: TGTGCCAGCAGCCCGAGGGGGCGCAGCACAGATACGCAGTATTTT; cdr3_aa: CASSPRGRSTDTQYF
clone_size: .; j_call: TRBJ2-2; v_call: TRBV10-1; d_call: TRBD2; cdr3_nt: TGCGCCAGCAGTGCCAGCGGGGGGCCCACCGGGGAGCTGTTTTTT; cdr3_aa: CASSASGGPTGELFF
clone_size: .; j_call: TRBJ1-5; v_call: TRBV30; d_call: .; cdr3_nt: TGTGCCTGGAGTGTACGGGGGCAGAATCAGCCCCAGCATTTT; cdr3_aa: CAWSVRGQNQPQHF
clone_size: .; j_call: TRBJ1-6; v_call: TRBV2; d_call: TRBD1; cdr3_nt: TGTGCCAGCCCTGCGGGTGACAGGGACTATAATTCACCCCTCCACTTT; cdr3_aa: CASPAGDRDYNSPLHF
clone_size: .; j_call: TRBJ1-2; v_call: TRBV7-9; d_call: .; cdr3_nt: TGTGCCAGCAGCCCCCGTGGCGCGGGAGCCTATGGCTACACCTTC; cdr3_aa: CASSPRGAGAYGYTF
clone_size: .; j_call: TRBJ2-7; v_call: TRBV7-9; d_call: TRBD1; cdr3_nt: TGTGCCAGCAGCGCCCAGACAGGGGGTGGGTTCGAGCAGTACTTC; cdr3_aa: CASSAQTGGGFEQYF
clone_size: .; j_call: TRBJ1-2; v_call: TRBV11-2; d_call: .; cdr3_nt: TGTGCCAGCAGCTTAGACAGCCTCAACTATGGCTACACCTTC; cdr3_aa: CASSLDSLNYGYTF
clone_size: .; j_call: TRBJ1-6; v_call: TRBV28; d_call: .; cdr3_nt: TGTGCCATCGCCCCACAGGGAAAGGGTTCACCCCTCCACTTT; cdr3_aa: CAIAPQGKGSPLHF
clone_size: .; j_call: TRBJ1-4; v_call: TRBV5-4; d_call: .; cdr3_nt: TGTGCCAGCAGCGAAGGGAATAAAAAACTGTTTTTT; cdr3_aa: CASSEGNKKLFF
clone_size: .; j_call: TRBJ1-6; v_call: TRBV6-1; d_call: .; cdr3_nt: TGTGCCAGCAGTGTTTCAGGGAGCGGTTCACCCCTCCACTTT; cdr3_aa: CASSVSGSGSPLHF
clone_size: once; j_call: TRBJ1-5; v_call: TRBV30; d_call: .; cdr3_nt: TGTGCCTGGAGTGTACGTGGGTATAGCAATCAGCCCCAGCATTTT; cdr3_aa: CAWSVRGYSNQPQHF
clone_size: .; j_call: TRBJ1-1; v_call: TRBV9; d_call: .; cdr3_nt: TGTGCCAGCAGCGTAGAGGTTGAGGGGACTGAAGCTTTCTTT; cdr3_aa: CASSVEVEGTEAFF
clone_size: .; j_call: TRBJ2-7; v_call: TRBV7-2; d_call: TRBD1; cdr3_nt: TGTGCCAGCAGCTCAGAGGGACAGGTTTCCTACGAGCAGTACTTC; cdr3_aa: CASSSEGQVSYEQYF
clone_size: .; j_call: TRBJ2-7; v_call: TRBV5-1; d_call: .; cdr3_nt: TGCGCCAGCAGCTGGGGGACCGGCAAGGACGAGCAGTACTTC; cdr3_aa: CASSWGTGKDEQYF
clone_size: once; j_call: TRBJ1-2; v_call: TRBV14; d_call: .; cdr3_nt: TGTGCCAGCAGCCAAGATAGCAGGGTAAACTACACCTTC; cdr3_aa: CASSQDSRVNYTF
clone_size: .; j_call: TRBJ1-5; v_call: TRBV27; d_call: .; cdr3_nt: TGTGCCAGCAGCACGCTTGGTGAAGGGCCTCAGCCCCAGCATTTT; cdr3_aa: CASSTLGEGPQPQHF
clone_size: .; j_call: TRBJ2-1; v_call: TRBV7-9; d_call: .; cdr3_nt: TGTGCCAGCAGCTTAGAACTATTTCTCTACAATGAGCAGTTCTTC; cdr3_aa: CASSLELFLYNEQFF
clone_size: .; j_call: TRBJ2-5; v_call: TRBV5-4; d_call: TRBD1; cdr3_nt: TGTGCCAGCAGCGATGCACGGACAGGGCTACAAGAGACCCAGTACTTC; cdr3_aa: CASSDARTGLQETQYF
clone_size: once; j_call: TRBJ1-5; v_call: TRBV6-1; d_call: .; cdr3_nt: TGTGCCAGCAGTGAAAGAATCGGAGTTAGCAATCAGCCCCAGCATTTT; cdr3_aa: CASSERIGVSNQPQHF
clone_size: .; j_call: TRBJ2-7; v_call: TRBV27; d_call: TRBD1; cdr3_nt: TGTGCCAGCAGTCCCAGGGGGTGGGAGCAGTACTTC; cdr3_aa: CASSPRGWEQYF
clone_size: .; j_call: TRBJ2-5; v_call: TRBV25-1; d_call: TRBD2; cdr3_nt: TGTGCCAGCAGTGAATTCGGTAGCGGGAGTGAAGAGACCCAGTACTTC; cdr3_aa: CASSEFGSGSEETQYF
clone_size: .; j_call: TRBJ2-4; v_call: TRBV28; d_call: .; cdr3_nt: TGTGCCAGCAGTTTCGTCAAAAACATTCAGTACTTC; cdr3_aa: CASSFVKNIQYF
clone_size: .; j_call: TRBJ1-2; v_call: TRBV9; d_call: TRBD1; cdr3_nt: TGTGCCAGCAGCGTAGCCCAGACAGGGGGCGGCTATGGCTACACCTTC; cdr3_aa: CASSVAQTGGGYGYTF